This record covers a single T cell receptor beta chain. Each patient went into thyroid surgery without having received any treatment. TCRdb re-called clones via MiXCR from the PCR reads. The table lists roughly 15,000 clones, 29% of them singletons. The data derive from a study of metastatic and nonmetastatic thyroid tumors. Study-wide background: From malignant and benign thyroid patients, repertoires in blood and in tumor or nodule tissue were compared.

Germline V CDR1 and CDR2: SGHRS, YFSETQ. Deletions cut 4 bases from V and 2 bases from J, with 5 bases between. The CDR3 extends over 12 amino acids. The chain links TRBV5-1 to TRBJ2-3; D uncertain. Source material: tumor tissue. This sequence was found in a male donor with papillary thyroid cancer or a benign thyroid nodule (not recorded which). Some clones in this sample may be carry-over from other donors' samples. The CDR3 loop is CASSPPTDTQYF. The CDR3 nucleotides read TGCGCCAGCAGCCCCCCCACAGATACGCAGTATTTT.